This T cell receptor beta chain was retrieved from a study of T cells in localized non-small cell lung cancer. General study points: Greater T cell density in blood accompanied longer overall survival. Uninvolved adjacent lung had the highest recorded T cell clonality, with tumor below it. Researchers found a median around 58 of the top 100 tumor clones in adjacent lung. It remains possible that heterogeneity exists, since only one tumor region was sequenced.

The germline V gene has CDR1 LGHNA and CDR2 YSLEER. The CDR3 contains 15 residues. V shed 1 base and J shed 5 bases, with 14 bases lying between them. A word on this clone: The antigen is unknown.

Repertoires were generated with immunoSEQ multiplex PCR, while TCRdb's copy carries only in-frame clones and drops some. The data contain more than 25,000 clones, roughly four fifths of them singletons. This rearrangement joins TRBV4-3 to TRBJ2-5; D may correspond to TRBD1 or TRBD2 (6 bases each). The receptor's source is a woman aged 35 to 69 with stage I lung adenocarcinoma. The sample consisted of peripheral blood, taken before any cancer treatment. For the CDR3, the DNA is TGCGCCAGCAGCCAAGTGTGGACGGGGGCCGAGACCCAGTACTTC. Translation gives CASSQVWTGAETQYF.